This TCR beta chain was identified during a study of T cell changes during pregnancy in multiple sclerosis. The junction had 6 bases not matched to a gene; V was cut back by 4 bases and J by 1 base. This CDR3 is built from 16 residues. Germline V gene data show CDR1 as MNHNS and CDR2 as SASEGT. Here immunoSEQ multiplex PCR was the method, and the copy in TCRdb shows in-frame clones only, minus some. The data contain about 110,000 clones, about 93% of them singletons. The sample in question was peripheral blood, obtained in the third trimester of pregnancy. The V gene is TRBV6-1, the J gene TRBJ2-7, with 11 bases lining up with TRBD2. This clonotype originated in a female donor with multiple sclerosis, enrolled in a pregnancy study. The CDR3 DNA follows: TGTGCCAGCAGTGCCCTGACTAGCGGGGTGTCCTACGAGCAGTACTTC. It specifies CASSALTSGVSYEQYF.